This T cell receptor (beta chain) is from a study of shared clonotypes between healthy human individuals. TCRdb keeps only in-frame clones here, not all; method: immunoSEQ multiplex PCR. The sample records millions of clones, approximately 95% being singletons. CDR1 is ENHRY, CDR2 SYGVKD, per germline. The CDR3 covers 12 residues. Losses at the gene ends were 10 bases for V and 9 bases for J; bases not matched to a gene: 12. The sample was naive CD4+ T cells sorted from blood. Subset reported: CD45RA+ positively selected. The V call is TRBV10-3, the J call TRBJ2-7; 7 nucleotides line up with TRBD2. This sequence was found in a man aged 18 to 29 in good health. The CDR3 here is CATEAPGGGQYF. The DNA of the CDR3 is TGTGCCACCGAGGCTCCGGGGGGTGGGCAGTACTTC.